These 2 T cell receptor beta chains share one sample of origin, sequenced in a study of cytomegalovirus exposure and HLA in healthy donors. PCR employed 60 Vbeta and 13 Jbeta primers. Only in-frame clones appear in the TCRdb table, and some are missing; sequencing was by immunoSEQ multiplex PCR. The sample totals around 53,000 clones; its top ten clones hold 12%. Sample: PBMCs. These receptors came from a woman in her 30s in good health and CMV-seropositive.

The rearrangement uses TRBV5-4 and TRBJ1-2, with D possibly matching TRBD1 (6 bases). Trimming stripped 4 bases from V and 2 bases from J, with 9 bases between. The germline gives CDR1 SGHNT, CDR2 YYREEE (reference sequence). The length of the CDR3 is 13 residues. CDR3 in DNA: TGTGCCAGCAGCCCTGGACAGAACTATGGCTACACCTTC. Translated, it gives CASSPGQNYGYTF.

This chain links TRBV5-1 with TRBJ1-1; 7 bases agree with TRBD1. The CDR3 extends over 15 amino acids. Germline CDR1 SGHRS, CDR2 YFSETQ. The junction had 5 bases not matched to a gene; V was cut back by 3 bases and J by 0 bases. CDR3 in amino acids: CASSWGQSMNTEAFF. As DNA, the CDR3 is TGCGCCAGCAGCTGGGGACAGTCCATGAACACTGAAGCTTTCTTT. The full variable domain, its missing parts supplied by reference TRBV5-1 and TRBJ1-1, is KAGVTQTPRYLIKTRGQQVTLSCSPISGHRSVSWYQQTPGQGLQFLFEYFSETQRNKGNFPGRFSGRQFSNSRSEMNVSTLELGDSALYLCASSWGQSMNTEAFFGQGTRLTVV.